This note documents a single TCR beta chain sequence. The entry originates in a study of identical twins. Each CDR3 protein is one row after TCRdb ran MiXCR on the 5' RACE reads. The sample contains about 730,000 distinct CDR3 sequences, approximately 22% of which appear only once. Per germline, CDR1 SQVTM and CDR2 ANQGSEA. The CDR3 covers 14 residues. V dropped 6 bases and J dropped 0; count of bases not matched to a gene: 6. The same data also contributed to another study, on T cells expressing NK-cell markers. That study reports: The authors restricted sorting to alpha-beta TCR T cells with an anti-gamma-delta TCR antibody in several experiments.

This chain connects TRBV29-1 to TRBJ1-1, with 8 bases fitting TRBD1. The TCR originated in a young woman in good health. The material sequenced was PBMCs. CDR3 bases: TGCAGCGTCCTCACAGGGGGTGTGAACACTGAAGCTTTCTTT. The encoded protein is CSVLTGGVNTEAFF.